This T cell receptor beta chain originates from a study of response to subunit inactivated influenza vaccine. From the RT-PCR reads, TCRdb called clonotypes with MiXCR, one entry per CDR3 protein. The sample has a few hundred thousand distinct CDR3 sequences; 11% are singletons. This clonotype was picked up many times. Germline CDR1 MDHEN, CDR2 SYDVKM. Trimming took 5 bases from V and 3 from J, leaving 10 bases between them. This CDR3 comprises 13 residues. This sample also appeared in a second study, on T cells expressing NK-cell markers. From that second work: TCR beta libraries carry UMIs added by 5'RACE template switching. The eight sequenced donors comprised seven who were HCMV-seropositive and one who was seronegative.

The origin of this receptor is a man aged 50-59 years who received an inactivated influenza vaccine. This chain joins TRBV28 and TRBJ2-5; D possibly corresponds to TRBD2 (5 bases). This specimen consisted of PBMCs from blood, obtained on the day of vaccination. The CDR3 is CASSTGREETQYF. The CDR3 DNA follows: TGTGCCAGCAGTACCGGGCGGGAAGAGACCCAGTACTTC.